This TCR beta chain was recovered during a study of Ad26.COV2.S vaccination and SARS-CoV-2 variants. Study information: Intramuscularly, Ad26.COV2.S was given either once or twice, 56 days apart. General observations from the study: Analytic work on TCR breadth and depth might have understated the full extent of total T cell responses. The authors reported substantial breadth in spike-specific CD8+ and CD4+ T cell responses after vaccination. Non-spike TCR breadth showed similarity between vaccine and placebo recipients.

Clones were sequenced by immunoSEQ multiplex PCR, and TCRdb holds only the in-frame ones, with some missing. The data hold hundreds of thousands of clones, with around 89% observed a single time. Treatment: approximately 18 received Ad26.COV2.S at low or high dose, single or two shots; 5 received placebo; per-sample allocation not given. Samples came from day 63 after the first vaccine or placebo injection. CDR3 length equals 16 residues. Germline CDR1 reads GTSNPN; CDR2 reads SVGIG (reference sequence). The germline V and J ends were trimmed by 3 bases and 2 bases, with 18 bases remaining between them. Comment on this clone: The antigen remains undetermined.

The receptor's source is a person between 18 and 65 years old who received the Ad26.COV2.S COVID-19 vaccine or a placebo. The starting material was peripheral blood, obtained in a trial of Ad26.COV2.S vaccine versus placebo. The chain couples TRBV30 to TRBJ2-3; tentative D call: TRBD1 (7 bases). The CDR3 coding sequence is TGTGCCTGGAGCGCGGGGACAGAGAAAGTCACAGATACGCAGTATTTT. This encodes CAWSAGTEKVTDTQYF.